This T cell receptor beta chain stems from a study of control samples from healthy donors and cancer patients (dated by TCRdb to 2020 to 2021). Note on this clone: The antigen it recognizes is unknown. Base qualities are not provided; no much larger clone lies one nucleotide away.

Library generation was performed with the immunoSEQ multiplex PCR assay. TCRdb holds this immuneACCESS table with in-frame rearrangements only. Some clones are missing; in checked studies, unresolved V genes explain under half, and the rest has no known cause. The sample yields more than 15,000 clones; approximately 90% were counted once. 8% to 10% of the sample is in the top ten clones. The germline V gene (reference sequence) yields LNHDA for CDR1 and SQIVND for CDR2. Between the V and J ends, shortened by 3 bases and 8 bases respectively, the junction contains 12 bases. The CDR3, from cysteine to phenylalanine, totals 13 residues. Only the CDR3 portion is preserved as DNA: 39 bases, with reading frame beginning at the first base.

The rearranged chain carries TRBV19 and TRBJ2-3; TRBD2 might be the D gene, on 6 matching bases. The origin of this receptor is a woman aged 55-70 years with head and neck cancer. The sequenced sample was PBMCs. CDR3 region: CASSIPQEGTQYF. The sequenced DNA: TGTGCCAGTAGTATCCCTCAGGAGGGTACGCAGTATTTT.